Included here is one T cell receptor beta chain sequence, with context. Its specificity is unknown. Trimming took 0 bases from V and 0 from J; bases not matched to a gene: 9. Germline CDR1 is PRHDT and CDR2 is FYEKMQ (reference sequence). The CDR3 is made up of 19 amino acids. The data derive from a study of T cell responses to AZD1222 COVID-19 vaccine. The overall study: Pooling covered second doses at about 4 or about 12 weeks.

Assay: immunoSEQ multiplex PCR; the TCRdb copy retains only in-frame clones and omits some. The sample lists about 150,000 clones; around 88% were seen once. Findings of the study overall: Reports indicate that nearly half of spike-specific TCRs are directed at unmutated variant regions. When two AZD1222 doses had been given, Spike-specific TCR breadth and depth rose. Spike-wide coverage was observed for vaccine-associated CD4 TCRs, with dominant responses at 160-218 and 743-854.

The chain joins TRBV13 to TRBJ2-3, with TRBD2 matching over 10 bases. The specimen comprised peripheral blood, sampled on day 0 of AZD1222 vaccination. The source of this sequence is an adult in good health. CDR3 region: CASSLGPKLAGVSTDTQYF. In DNA, the CDR3 is TGTGCCAGCAGCTTAGGCCCAAAGCTAGCGGGAGTGAGCACAGATACGCAGTATTTT.